Below are 17 T cell receptor beta chains sequenced from a single sample in a study of Ad26.COV2.S vaccination and SARS-CoV-2 variants. Profiling relied on immunoSEQ multiplex PCR, and the TCRdb table lists in-frame clones only, not all of them. This table has 200,000 to 250,000 clones, approximately 87% appearing once. Documented treatment: around 19 received Ad26.COV2.S at low or high dose, single or two shots; several received placebo; per-sample allocation not given. Day 63 following the first vaccine or placebo injection was when the samples were taken. The sequences come from peripheral blood, collected in a trial of Ad26.COV2.S vaccine versus placebo. The receptors originated from a person between 18 and 60 years old who received the Ad26.COV2.S COVID-19 vaccine or a placebo.

Only one count was recorded for this clone. The gene calls are TRBV2 and TRBJ2-3; 8 nucleotides line up with TRBD2. With 4 bases clipped from V and 4 bases from J, the junction kept 4 bases outside the gene matches. CDR1 and CDR2 from the germline V gene are SNHLY and FYNNEI. This CDR3 region has 14 residues. Here the CDR3 DNA reads TGTGCCAGCAGTGGACTAGCGAGGCCAGATACGCAGTATTTT. Its translation: CASSGLARPDTQYF.

The chain recombines TRBV29-1 with TRBJ2-7; 9 bases agree with TRBD1. This CDR3 comprises 14 residues. V shed 2 bases and J 5 bases; nucleotides not matched to a gene: 7. Germline V gives CDR1 SQVTM, CDR2 ANQGSEA. Written as DNA, the CDR3 is TGCAGCGTTGAAAGTTCGGGACAGGGACACGAGCAGTACTTC. Translation gives CSVESSGQGHEQYF.

J is TRBJ1-4 and V is TRBV28; D unclear. This CDR3 spans 15 amino acids. Germline CDR1 and CDR2: MDHEN and SYDVKM. The V end lost 2 bases, the J end lost 0 bases, and 7 bases lay between the germline ends. The CDR3 DNA sequence: TGTGCCAGCAGTTTAGGGTGGACAACTAATGAAAAACTGTTTTTT. Translated: CASSLGWTTNEKLFF.

This clone was counted a single time. The V gene is TRBV6-2 or TRBV6-3, the J gene TRBJ1-6; the D gene is possibly TRBD1 (6 bases). Trimming pared 2 bases from V and 9 bases from J, leaving 14 bases between. CDR3 length equals 15 residues. In germline, CDR1 is MNHEY, CDR2 SVGEGT. As DNA, the CDR3 is TGTGCCAGCAGTTACGGGGCAGGGGAAGGTTCACCCCTCCACTTT. Its translation is CASSYGAGEGSPLHF.

V gene TRBV27 combines with J gene TRBJ1-6; tentatively, D is TRBD1 (6 bases). The CDR3 loop spans 14 amino acids. The ends were cut back, 7 bases at V and 7 bases at J, with 14 bases in the middle. Per the germline V gene, CDR1 is MNHEY and CDR2 is SMNVEV (reference sequence). The CDR3 here is CASKSQGWNSPLHF. The DNA of the CDR3 is TGTGCCAGCAAATCACAGGGATGGAATTCACCCCTCCACTTT.

This chain uses TRBV24-1 with TRBJ2-1; possibly TRBD1 for D (5 bases). The CDR3 loop spans 14 amino acids. Germline loops: CDR1 KGHDR, CDR2 SFDVKD. V gave up 4 bases and J gave up 6 bases, with 12 bases separating them. The CDR3 bases are TGTGCCACCAGTGAGGTGGGGCTGAGCAATGAGCAGTTCTTC. This translates into CATSEVGLSNEQFF.

J is TRBJ2-7 and V is TRBV5-4; tentatively, D is TRBD2 (7 bases). In germline, CDR1 is SGHNT, CDR2 YYREEE (reference sequence). V was shortened by 5 bases and J by 5 bases, with 23 bases between the two germline ends. The CDR3 length is 16 residues. The CDR3 nucleotides are TGTGCCAGCAGTCTCTACCTTGGGGGGGCGGTCGACGAGCAGTACTTC. Translated: CASSLYLGGAVDEQYF.

The J gene is TRBJ2-1, the V gene TRBV30; a possible D gene is TRBD2 (6 bases). This CDR3 spans 14 amino acids. Germline CDR1 and CDR2: GTSNPN and SVGIG (reference sequence). V was pared by 2 bases and J by 0 bases, with 8 bases between. CDR3 DNA: TGTGCCTGGAGTCGGGGGAGCTCCTACAATGAGCAGTTCTTC. Translating it yields CAWSRGSSYNEQFF.

The chain has TRBV18 and TRBJ2-7; the D is unclear. This CDR3 has 15 amino acids. V was cut by 4 bases and J by 3 bases, with 16 bases left in between. Germline values: CDR1 KGHSH, CDR2 LQKENI. The CDR3 DNA reads as TGTGCCAGCTCACGATTAGGACCGCCGCTCTACGAGCAGTACTTC. It specifies CASSRLGPPLYEQYF.

This clone came up once. The V gene is TRBV2, the J gene TRBJ2-5; 10 bases agree with TRBD2. Germline V gives CDR1 SNHLY, CDR2 FYNNEI. The J segment lost 2 bases and the V segment lost 6 bases, leaving 6 bases of the junction unmatched. The CDR3 contains 15 residues. CDR3 DNA: TGTGCCAGCAGGCCACTAGCGGGGAGTCAAGAGACCCAGTACTTC. It codes for CASRPLAGSQETQYF.

The CDR3: CASSPRWEDYGYTF. Here the CDR3 DNA reads TGTGCCAGCAGCCCCAGGTGGGAGGACTATGGCTACACCTTC. The chain employs TRBV6-8 and TRBJ1-2; D remains ambiguous. Germline CDR1 is MNHGY and CDR2 is SAAAGT. V lost 6 bases to trimming and J lost 3 bases, with 14 bases between them. The CDR3 is 14 residues long.

With respect to this clone: Other DNA sequences within the sample encode an identical CDR3. The chain links TRBV6-4 to TRBJ2-2; D unclear. Germline V CDR1 and CDR2: MRHNA, SNTAGT. The ends were cut back, 0 bases at V and 5 bases at J, with 4 bases in the middle. The CDR3 has 13 residues. This chain's CDR3 is CASSDSGTGELFF. CDR3 coding DNA: TGTGCCAGCAGTGACTCAGGGACCGGGGAGCTGTTTTTT.

The table lists this clone with a count of one. This chain joins TRBV6-6 and TRBJ2-3; TRBD1 matches 9 bases. V lost 5 bases to trimming and J lost 3 bases; unmatched junction nucleotides: 9. Germline V CDR1 and CDR2: MNHNY, SVGAGI (reference sequence). The CDR3 consists of 16 residues. The DNA of the CDR3 is TGTGCCAGCAGTACATTGACAGGGGGAAAGACAGATACGCAGTATTTT. Protein: CASSTLTGGKTDTQYF.

The CDR3: CASSLRVGGLYEQYF. CDR3 bases: TGTGCCAGCAGCTTACGCGTCGGGGGGCTCTACGAGCAGTACTTC. This chain joins TRBV7-2 and TRBJ2-7, with a weak D call TRBD2 (7 bases). Trimming removed 2 bases from V and 3 bases from J, with 14 bases in between. The CDR3 runs to 15 residues. CDR1 SGHTA and CDR2 FQGNSA come from the germline V gene.

The V call is TRBV3-1 (or the pseudogene TRBV3-2), the J call TRBJ2-6, with no clear D. The CDR3 is 13 residues long. Germline CDR1 and CDR2: LGHDT and YNNKEL (reference sequence). V lost 3 bases, J lost 4 bases, and 4 bases lay in between. CDR3 sequence reads: CASSQYGANVLTF. The CDR3 DNA reads as TGTGCCAGCAGCCAGTACGGGGCCAACGTCCTGACTTTC.

This chain connects TRBV7-3 to TRBJ2-7, with a possible D match to TRBD1 (5 bases). Trimming shortened V by 6 bases and J by 6 bases, and 15 bases separated the two germline ends. This CDR3 is built from 13 residues. Germline values: CDR1 SGHTA, CDR2 FQGTGA. CDR3 sequence (DNA): TGTGCCAGCAGTCTCCACGGAACAGGCGAGCAGTACTTC. Translated: CASSLHGTGEQYF. The complete variable domain, with remaining parts taken from reference TRBV7-3 and TRBJ2-7, reads GAGVSQTPSNKVTEKGKYVELRCDPISGHTALYWYRQSLGQGPEFLIYFQGTGAADDSGLPNDRFFAVRPEGSVSTLKIQRTERGDSAVYLCASSLHGTGEQYFGPGTRLTVT.

The gene calls are TRBV4-1 and TRBJ1-5; tentatively, D is TRBD1 (6 bases). Germline V lookup: CDR1 MGHRA, CDR2 YSYEKL. Trimming stripped 0 bases from V and 6 bases from J, with 15 bases between. The CDR3 loop spans 16 amino acids. CDR3 loop: CASSQDVGTSIQPQHF. Here the CDR3 DNA reads TGCGCCAGCAGCCAAGATGTTGGGACATCGATTCAGCCCCAGCATTTT.